This paragraph covers one T cell receptor beta chain sequence. Its antigen is still unknown. This sample was included in a study of cytomegalovirus exposure and HLA in healthy donors. Points from the study as a whole: A highly shared variant cluster was judged a likely technical artifact. The authors listed roughly 150 TCR beta chains as cytomegalovirus-associated. Rarity marked most TCR sequences, yet some public TCRs occurred in many donors.

60 Vbeta and 13 Jbeta primers were used in PCR. Using immunoSEQ multiplex PCR, the repertoire was profiled, and TCRdb retains in-frame clones only, with some absent. The sample lists 170,000 or so clones, around 77% seen once, with 1% in the top ten. The clonotype was recovered from a woman between 50 and 59 years old in good health and CMV-seropositive. The material sequenced was PBMCs.

CDR3 in DNA: TGTGCCAGCAGCACCACCCAGGGTTCGCGGGAAAAACTGTTTTTT. Amino acids: CASSTTQGSREKLFF. The rearrangement links TRBV9 to TRBJ1-4, with TRBD1 as a possible D gene (5 bases). This CDR3 is built from 15 residues. The V end lost 4 bases, the J end lost 8 bases, and 18 bases lay between the germline ends. The germline gives CDR1 SGDLS, CDR2 YYNGEE. Drawing the rest from reference TRBV9 and TRBJ1-4, the complete variable domain is DSGVTQTPKHLITATGQRVTLRCSPRSGDLSVYWYQQSLDQGLQFLIQYYNGEERAKGNILERFSAQQFPDLHSELNLSSLELGDSALYFCASSTTQGSREKLFFGSGTQLSVL.